This TCR beta chain came from a study of T cells in localized non-small cell lung cancer. The study, taken as a whole, reports: Investigators sequenced only a single tumor region, leaving heterogeneity possible. T cell clonality was highest in uninvolved adjacent lung, above tumor. Researchers found a median around 59 of the top 100 tumor clones in adjacent lung. Prolonged overall survival went with higher T cell density in the blood.

The germline gives CDR1 MGHDK, CDR2 SYGVNS. The CDR3 runs 15 residues. With V trimmed by 0 bases and J by 3 bases, 4 bases remained unmatched. This clone has a single count. What it binds is not known. Method: immunoSEQ multiplex PCR; TCRdb's copy keeps in-frame clones and lacks some. The data contain fewer than 10,000 clones, roughly 45% of them singletons. The source material was lymph node tissue, sampled before any cancer treatment. The chain combines TRBV25-1 with TRBJ1-1; 7 bases match TRBD1. This clonotype was obtained from a woman aged 40 to 75 with stage I lung adenocarcinoma. The CDR3 DNA is TGTGCCAGCAGTGAATACGGCAGGGGGGACACTGAAGCTTTCTTT. It specifies CASSEYGRGDTEAFF.